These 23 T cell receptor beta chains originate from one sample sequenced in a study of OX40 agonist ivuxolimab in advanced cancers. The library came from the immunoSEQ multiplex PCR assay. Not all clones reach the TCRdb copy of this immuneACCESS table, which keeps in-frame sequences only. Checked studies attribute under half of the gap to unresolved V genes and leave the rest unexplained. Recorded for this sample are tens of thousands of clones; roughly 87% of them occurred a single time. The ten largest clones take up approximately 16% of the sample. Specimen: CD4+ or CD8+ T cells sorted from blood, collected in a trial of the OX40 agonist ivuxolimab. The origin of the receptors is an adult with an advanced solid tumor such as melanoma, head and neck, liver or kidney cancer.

The CDR3 nucleotides read TGTGCCAGCAGCCAAGACCTGAACACTGAAGCTTTCTTT. Amino acid sequence: CASSQDLNTEAFF. The rearrangement links TRBV14 to TRBJ1-1, with unresolved D. V was clipped by 0 bases and J by 0 bases, with 2 bases between them. CDR1 is SGHDN and CDR2 is FVKESK in the germline V gene. The CDR3 runs to 13 residues.

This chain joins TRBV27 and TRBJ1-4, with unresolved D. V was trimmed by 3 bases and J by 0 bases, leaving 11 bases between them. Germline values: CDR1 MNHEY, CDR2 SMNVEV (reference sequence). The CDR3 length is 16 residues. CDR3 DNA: TGTGCCAGCAGTTTTTCCGGGTTAGCAACTAATGAAAAACTGTTTTTT. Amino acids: CASSFSGLATNEKLFF.

CDR3 loop: CASSFTSGSGEQYF. CDR3 DNA sequence: TGCGCCAGCAGCTTCACTAGCGGGAGTGGCGAGCAGTACTTC. This chain connects TRBV5-1 to TRBJ2-7; 11 nucleotides align to TRBD2. The V and J ends lost 2 bases and 6 bases, in that order; junction bases with no gene match: 4. Per germline, CDR1 SGHRS and CDR2 YFSETQ. CDR3 length equals 14 residues.

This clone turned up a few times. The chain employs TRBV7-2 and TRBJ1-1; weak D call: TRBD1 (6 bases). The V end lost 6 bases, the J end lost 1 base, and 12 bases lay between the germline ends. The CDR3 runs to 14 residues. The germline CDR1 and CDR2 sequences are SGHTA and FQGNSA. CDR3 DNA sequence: TGTGCCAGCAGAAAAGGGGGGGGGAACACTGAAGCTTTCTTT. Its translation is CASRKGGGNTEAFF.

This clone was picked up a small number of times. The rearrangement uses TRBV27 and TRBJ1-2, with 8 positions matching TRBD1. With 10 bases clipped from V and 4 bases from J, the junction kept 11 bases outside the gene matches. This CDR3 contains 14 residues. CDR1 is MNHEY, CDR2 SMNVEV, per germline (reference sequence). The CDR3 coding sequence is TGTGCCACCTCCACAGGGGGGTTTCCCTATGGCTACACCTTC. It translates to CATSTGGFPYGYTF.

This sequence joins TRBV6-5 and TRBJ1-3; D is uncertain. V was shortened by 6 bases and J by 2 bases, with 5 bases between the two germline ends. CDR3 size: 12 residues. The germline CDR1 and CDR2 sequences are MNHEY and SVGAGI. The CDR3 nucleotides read TGTGCCAGCAGAGGGCCTGGAAACACCATATATTTT. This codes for CASRGPGNTIYF.

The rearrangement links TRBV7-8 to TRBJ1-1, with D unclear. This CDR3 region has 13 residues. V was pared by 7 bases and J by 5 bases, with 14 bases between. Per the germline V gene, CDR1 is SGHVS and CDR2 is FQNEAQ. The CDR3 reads CASNPLGRTEAFF. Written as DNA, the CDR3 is TGTGCCAGCAATCCGTTGGGGAGGACTGAAGCTTTCTTT.

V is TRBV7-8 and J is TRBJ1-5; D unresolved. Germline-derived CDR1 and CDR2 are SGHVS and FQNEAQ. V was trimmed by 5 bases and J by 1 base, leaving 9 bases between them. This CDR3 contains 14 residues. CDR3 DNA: TGTGCCAGCAGCGCCGGACGGAGCAATCAGCCCCAGCATTTT. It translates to CASSAGRSNQPQHF.

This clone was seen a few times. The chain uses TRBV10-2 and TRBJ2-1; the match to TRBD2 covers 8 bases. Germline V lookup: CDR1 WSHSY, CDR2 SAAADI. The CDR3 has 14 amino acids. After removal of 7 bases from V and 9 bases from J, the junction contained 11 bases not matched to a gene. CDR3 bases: TGCGCCAGCATCCCGGGACTAGAGTTAAGTGAGCAGTTCTTC. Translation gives CASIPGLELSEQFF.

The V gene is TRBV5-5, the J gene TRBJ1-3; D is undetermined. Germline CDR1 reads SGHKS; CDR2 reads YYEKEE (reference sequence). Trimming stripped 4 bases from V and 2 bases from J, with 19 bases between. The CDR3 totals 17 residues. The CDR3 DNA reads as TGTGCCAGCAGCGATACCTCAGGCCGCCGCGCTGGAAACACCATATATTTT. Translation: CASSDTSGRRAGNTIYF.

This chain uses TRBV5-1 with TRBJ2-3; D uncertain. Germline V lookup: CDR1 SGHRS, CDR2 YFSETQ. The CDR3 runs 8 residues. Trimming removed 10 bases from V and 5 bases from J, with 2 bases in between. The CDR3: CARDTQYF. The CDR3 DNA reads TGCGCCCGAGATACGCAGTATTTT.

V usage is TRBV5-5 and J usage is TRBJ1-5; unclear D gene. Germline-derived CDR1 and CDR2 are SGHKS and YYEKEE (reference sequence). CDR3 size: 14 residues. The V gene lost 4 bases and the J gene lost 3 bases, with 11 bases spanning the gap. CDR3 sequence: CASSPFGTNQPQHF. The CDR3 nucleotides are TGTGCCAGCAGCCCCTTTGGCACCAATCAGCCCCAGCATTTT. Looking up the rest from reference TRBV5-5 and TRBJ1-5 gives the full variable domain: DAGVTQSPTHLIKTRGQQVTLRCSPISGHKSVSWYQQVLGQGPQFIFQYYEKEERGRGNFPDRFSARQFPNYSSELNVNALLLGDSALYLCASSPFGTNQPQHFGDGTRLSIL.

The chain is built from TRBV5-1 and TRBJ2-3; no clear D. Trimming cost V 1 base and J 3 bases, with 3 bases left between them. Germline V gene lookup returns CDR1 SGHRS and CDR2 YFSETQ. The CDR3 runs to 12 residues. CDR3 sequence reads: CASSLSTDTQYF. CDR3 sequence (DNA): TGCGCCAGCAGCTTGTCTACAGATACGCAGTATTTT.

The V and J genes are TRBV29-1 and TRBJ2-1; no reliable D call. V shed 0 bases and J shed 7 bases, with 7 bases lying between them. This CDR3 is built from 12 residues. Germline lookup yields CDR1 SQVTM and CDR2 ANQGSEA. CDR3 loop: CSVEDRTNEQFF. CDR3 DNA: TGCAGCGTTGAAGATCGGACGAATGAGCAGTTCTTC.

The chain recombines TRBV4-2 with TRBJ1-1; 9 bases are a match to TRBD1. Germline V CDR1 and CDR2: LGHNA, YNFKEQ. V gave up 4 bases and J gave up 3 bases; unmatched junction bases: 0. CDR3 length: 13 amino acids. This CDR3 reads CASSRTGDTEAFF. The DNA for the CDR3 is TGTGCCAGCAGCCGGACAGGGGACACTGAAGCTTTCTTT.

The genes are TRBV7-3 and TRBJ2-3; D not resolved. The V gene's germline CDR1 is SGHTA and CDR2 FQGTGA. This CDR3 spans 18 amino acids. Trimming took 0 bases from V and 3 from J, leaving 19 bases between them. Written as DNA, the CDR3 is TGTGCCAGCAGCTTAACTCCGATGCCCCTTATACCAACAGATACGCAGTATTTT. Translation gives CASSLTPMPLIPTDTQYF.

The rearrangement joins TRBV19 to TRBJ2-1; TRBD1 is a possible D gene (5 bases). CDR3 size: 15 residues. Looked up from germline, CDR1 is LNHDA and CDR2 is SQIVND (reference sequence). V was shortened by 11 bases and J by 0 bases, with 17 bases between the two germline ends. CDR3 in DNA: TGTGCCGCAGGTTACTGGACATCCTCCTACAATGAGCAGTTCTTC. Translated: CAAGYWTSSYNEQFF.

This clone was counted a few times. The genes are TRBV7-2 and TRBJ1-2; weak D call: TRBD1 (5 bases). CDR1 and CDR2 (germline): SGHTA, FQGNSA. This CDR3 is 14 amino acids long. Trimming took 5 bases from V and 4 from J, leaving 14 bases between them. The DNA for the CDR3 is TGTGCCAGCAGCCCTACGGGGGGTAGCTATGGCTACACCTTC. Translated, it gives CASSPTGGSYGYTF. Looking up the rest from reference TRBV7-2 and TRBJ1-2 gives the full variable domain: GAGVSQSPSNKVTEKGKDVELRCDPISGHTALYWYRQSLGQGLEFLIYFQGNSAPDKSGLPSDRFSAERTGGSVSTLTIQRTQQEDSAVYLCASSPTGGSYGYTFGSGTRLTVV.

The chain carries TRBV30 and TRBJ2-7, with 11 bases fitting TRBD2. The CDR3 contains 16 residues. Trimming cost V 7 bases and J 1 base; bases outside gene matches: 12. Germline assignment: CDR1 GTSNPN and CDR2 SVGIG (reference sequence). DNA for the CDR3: TGTGCCTTTAAAAAGGGACTAGCGGATACGTCCTACGAGCAGTACTTC. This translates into CAFKKGLADTSYEQYF. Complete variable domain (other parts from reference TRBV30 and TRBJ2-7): SQTIHQWPATLVQPVGSPLSLECTVEGTSNPNLYWYRQAAGRGLQLLFYSVGIGQISSEVPQNLSASRPQDRQFILSSKKLLLSDSGFYLCAFKKGLADTSYEQYFGPGTRLTVT.

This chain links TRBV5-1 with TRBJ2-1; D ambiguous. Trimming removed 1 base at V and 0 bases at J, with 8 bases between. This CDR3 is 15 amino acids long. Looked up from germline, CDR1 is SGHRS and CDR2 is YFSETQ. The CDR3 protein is CASSLSHSSYNEQFF. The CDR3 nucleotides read TGCGCCAGCAGCTTGTCACACAGCTCCTACAATGAGCAGTTCTTC. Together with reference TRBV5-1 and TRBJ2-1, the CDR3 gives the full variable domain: KAGVTQTPRYLIKTRGQQVTLSCSPISGHRSVSWYQQTPGQGLQFLFEYFSETQRNKGNFPGRFSGRQFSNSRSEMNVSTLELGDSALYLCASSLSHSSYNEQFFGPGTRLTVL.

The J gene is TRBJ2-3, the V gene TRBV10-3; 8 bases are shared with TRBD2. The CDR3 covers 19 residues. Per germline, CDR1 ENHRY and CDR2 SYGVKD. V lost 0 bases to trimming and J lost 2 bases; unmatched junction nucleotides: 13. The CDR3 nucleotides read TGTGCCATCAGTGAGTCACGGCGGGGGGCAGGCGGGTCCACAGATACGCAGTATTTT. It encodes CAISESRRGAGGSTDTQYF.

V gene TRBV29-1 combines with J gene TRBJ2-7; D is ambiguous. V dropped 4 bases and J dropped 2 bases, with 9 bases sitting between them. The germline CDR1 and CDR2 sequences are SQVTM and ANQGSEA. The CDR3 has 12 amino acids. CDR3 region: CSVVGLAYEQYF. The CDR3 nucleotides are TGCAGCGTTGTCGGTCTCGCCTACGAGCAGTACTTC.

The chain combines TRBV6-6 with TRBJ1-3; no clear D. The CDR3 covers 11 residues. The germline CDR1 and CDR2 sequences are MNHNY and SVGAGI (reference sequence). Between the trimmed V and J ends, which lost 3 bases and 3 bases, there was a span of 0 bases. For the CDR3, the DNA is TGTGCCAGCAGTTATGGAAACACCATATATTTT. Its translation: CASSYGNTIYF.